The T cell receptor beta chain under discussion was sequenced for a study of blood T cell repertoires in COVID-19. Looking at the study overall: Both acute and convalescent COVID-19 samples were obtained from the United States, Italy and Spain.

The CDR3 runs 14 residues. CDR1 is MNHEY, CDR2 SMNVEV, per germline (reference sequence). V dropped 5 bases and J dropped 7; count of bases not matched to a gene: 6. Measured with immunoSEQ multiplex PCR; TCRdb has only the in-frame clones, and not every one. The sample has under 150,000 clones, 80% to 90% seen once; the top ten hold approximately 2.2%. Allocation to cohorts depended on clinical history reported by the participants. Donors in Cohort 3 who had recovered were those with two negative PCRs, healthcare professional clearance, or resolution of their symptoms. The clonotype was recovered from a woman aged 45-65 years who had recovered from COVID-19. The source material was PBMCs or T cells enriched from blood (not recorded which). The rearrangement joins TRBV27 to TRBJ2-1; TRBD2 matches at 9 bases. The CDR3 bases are TGTGCCAGCAGTGGAAGCGGGGGGTGGAATGAGCAGTTCTTC. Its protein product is CASSGSGGWNEQFF.